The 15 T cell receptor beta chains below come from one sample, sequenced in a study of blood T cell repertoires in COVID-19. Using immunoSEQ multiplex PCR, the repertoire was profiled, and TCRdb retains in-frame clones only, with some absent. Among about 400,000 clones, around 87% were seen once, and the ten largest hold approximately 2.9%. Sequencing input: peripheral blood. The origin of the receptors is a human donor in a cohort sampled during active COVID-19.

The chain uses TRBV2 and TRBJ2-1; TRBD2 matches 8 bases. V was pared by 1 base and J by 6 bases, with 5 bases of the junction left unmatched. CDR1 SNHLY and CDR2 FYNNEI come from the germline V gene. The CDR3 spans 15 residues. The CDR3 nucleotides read TGTGCCAGCAGTGAAGAGGCTAGCGGGCGCAATGAGCAGTTCTTC. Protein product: CASSEEASGRNEQFF.

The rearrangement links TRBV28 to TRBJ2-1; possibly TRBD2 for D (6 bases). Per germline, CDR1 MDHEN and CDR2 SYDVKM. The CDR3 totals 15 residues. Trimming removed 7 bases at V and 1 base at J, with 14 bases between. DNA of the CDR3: TGTGCCAGCAAATCTGGTAGCGGATCCTACAATGAGCAGTTCTTC. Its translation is CASKSGSGSYNEQFF.

This CDR3 reads CATSREDRDEGDEAFF. In DNA, the CDR3 is TGTGCCACCAGCAGAGAAGACAGGGACGAGGGAGATGAAGCTTTCTTT. The chain carries TRBV15 and TRBJ1-1; 7 nucleotides agree with TRBD1. Germline V gives CDR1 LNHNV, CDR2 YYDKDF (reference sequence). With V trimmed by 0 bases and J by 7 bases, 11 bases remained unmatched. This CDR3 contains 16 residues.

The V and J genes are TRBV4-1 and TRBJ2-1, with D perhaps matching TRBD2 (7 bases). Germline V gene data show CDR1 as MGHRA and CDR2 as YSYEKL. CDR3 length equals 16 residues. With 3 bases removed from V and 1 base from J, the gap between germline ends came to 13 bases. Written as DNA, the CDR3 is TGCGCCAGCAGCCAGGCGCGGGGGCGTTCCTACAATGAGCAGTTCTTC. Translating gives CASSQARGRSYNEQFF.

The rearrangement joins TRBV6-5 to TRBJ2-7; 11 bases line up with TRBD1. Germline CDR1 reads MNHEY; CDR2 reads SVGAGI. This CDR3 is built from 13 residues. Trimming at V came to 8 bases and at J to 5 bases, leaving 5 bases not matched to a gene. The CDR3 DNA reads TGTGCCAGCCGGGACAGGGGGAGCGACGAGCAGTACTTC. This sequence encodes CASRDRGSDEQYF.

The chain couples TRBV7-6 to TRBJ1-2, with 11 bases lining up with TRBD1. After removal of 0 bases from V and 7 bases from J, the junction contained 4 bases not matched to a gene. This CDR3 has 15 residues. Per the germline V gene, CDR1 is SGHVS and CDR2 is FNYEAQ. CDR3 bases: TGTGCCAGCAGCTTAGCGCATGGGACAGGGGGTGGCTACACCTTC. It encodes CASSLAHGTGGGYTF.

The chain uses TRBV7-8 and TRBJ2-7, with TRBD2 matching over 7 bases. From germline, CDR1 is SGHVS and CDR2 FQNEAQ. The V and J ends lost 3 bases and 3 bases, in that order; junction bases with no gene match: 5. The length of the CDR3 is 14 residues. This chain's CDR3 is CASSFSGPGYEQYF. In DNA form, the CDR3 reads TGTGCCAGCAGCTTTAGCGGGCCAGGCTACGAGCAGTACTTC.

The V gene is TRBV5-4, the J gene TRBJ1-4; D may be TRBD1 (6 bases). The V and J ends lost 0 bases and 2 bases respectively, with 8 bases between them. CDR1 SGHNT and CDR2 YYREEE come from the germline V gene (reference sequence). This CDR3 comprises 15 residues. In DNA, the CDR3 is TGTGCCAGCAGCTTGGACAGGGCTACTAATGAAAAACTGTTTTTT. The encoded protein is CASSLDRATNEKLFF. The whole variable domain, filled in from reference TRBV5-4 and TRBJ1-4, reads ETGVTQSPTHLIKTRGQQVTLRCSSQSGHNTVSWYQQALGQGPQFIFQYYREEENGRGNFPPRFSGLQFPNYSSELNVNALELDDSALYLCASSLDRATNEKLFFGSGTQLSVL.

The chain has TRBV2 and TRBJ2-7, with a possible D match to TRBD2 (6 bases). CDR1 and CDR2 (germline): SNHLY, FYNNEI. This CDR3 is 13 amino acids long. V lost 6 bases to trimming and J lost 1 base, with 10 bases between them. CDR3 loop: CASSRERSYEQYF. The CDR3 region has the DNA TGTGCCAGCAGCCGGGAGAGATCCTACGAGCAGTACTTC.

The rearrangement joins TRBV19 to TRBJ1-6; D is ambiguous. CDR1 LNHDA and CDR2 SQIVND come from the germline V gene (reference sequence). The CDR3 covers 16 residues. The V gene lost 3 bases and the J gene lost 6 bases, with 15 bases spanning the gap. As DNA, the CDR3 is TGTGCCAGTAGTATTACGGCCCGAGGCCGTAATTCACCCCTCCACTTT. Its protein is CASSITARGRNSPLHF.

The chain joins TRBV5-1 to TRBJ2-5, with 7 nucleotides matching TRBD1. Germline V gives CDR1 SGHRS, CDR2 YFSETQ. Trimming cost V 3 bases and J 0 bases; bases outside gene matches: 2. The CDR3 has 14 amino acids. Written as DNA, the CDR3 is TGCGCCAGCAGCTGGGGGACAGACCAAGAGACCCAGTACTTC. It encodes CASSWGTDQETQYF.

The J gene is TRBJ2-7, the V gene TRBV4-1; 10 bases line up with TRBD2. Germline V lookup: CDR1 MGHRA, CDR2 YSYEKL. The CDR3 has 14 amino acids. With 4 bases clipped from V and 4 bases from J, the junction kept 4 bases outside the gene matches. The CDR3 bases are TGCGCCAGCAGCCCCCTAGCGGGAGCGTACGAGCAGTACTTC. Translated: CASSPLAGAYEQYF.

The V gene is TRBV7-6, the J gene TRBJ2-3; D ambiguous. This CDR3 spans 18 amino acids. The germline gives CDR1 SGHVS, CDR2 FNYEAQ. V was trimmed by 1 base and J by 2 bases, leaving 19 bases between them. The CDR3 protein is CASSLETPGWSFTDTQYF. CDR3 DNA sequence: TGTGCCAGCAGCTTAGAAACCCCAGGCTGGTCCTTCACAGATACGCAGTATTTT.

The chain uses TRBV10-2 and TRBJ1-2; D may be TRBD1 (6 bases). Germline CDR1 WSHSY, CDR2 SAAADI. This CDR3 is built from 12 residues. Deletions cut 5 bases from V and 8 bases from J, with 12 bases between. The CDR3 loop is CASSTTGNGYTF. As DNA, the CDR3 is TGCGCCAGCAGTACCACAGGGAACGGCTACACCTTC.

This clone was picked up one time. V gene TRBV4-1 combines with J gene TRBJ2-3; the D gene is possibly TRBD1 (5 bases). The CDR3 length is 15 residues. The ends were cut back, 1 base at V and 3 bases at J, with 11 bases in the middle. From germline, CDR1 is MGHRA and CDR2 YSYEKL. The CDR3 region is CASSQAVQGTDTQYF. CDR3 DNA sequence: TGCGCCAGCAGCCAAGCGGTGCAGGGTACAGATACGCAGTATTTT.